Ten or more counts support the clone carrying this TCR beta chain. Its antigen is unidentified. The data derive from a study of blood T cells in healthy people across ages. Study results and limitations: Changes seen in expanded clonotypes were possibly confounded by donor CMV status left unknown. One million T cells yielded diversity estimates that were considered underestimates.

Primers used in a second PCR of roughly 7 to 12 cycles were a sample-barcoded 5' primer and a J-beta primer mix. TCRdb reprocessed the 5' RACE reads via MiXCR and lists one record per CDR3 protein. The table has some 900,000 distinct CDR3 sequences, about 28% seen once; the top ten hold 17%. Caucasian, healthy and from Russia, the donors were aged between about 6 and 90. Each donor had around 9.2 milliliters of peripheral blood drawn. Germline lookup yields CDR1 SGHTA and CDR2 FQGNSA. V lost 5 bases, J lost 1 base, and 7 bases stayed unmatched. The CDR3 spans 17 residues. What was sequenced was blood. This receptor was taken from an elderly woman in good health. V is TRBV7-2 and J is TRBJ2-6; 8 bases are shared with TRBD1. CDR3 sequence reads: CASSLSGGASGANVLTF. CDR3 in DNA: TGTGCCAGCAGCCTTTCAGGGGGCGCGTCTGGGGCCAACGTCCTGACTTTC.